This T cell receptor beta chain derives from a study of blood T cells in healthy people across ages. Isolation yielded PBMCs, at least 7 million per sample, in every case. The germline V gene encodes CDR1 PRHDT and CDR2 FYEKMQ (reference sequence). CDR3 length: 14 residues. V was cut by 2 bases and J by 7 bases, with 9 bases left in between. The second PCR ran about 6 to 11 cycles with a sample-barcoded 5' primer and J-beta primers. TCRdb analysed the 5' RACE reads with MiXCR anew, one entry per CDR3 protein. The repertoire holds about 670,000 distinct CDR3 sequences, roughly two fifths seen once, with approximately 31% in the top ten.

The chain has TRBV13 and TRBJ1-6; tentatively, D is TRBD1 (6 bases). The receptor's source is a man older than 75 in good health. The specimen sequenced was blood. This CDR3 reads CASSLLTGNSPLHF. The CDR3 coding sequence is TGTGCCAGCAGCTTACTCACAGGGAATTCACCCCTCCACTTT. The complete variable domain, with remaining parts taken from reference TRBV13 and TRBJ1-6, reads AAGVIQSPRHLIKEKRETATLKCYPIPRHDTVYWYQQGPGQDPQFLISFYEKMQSDKGSIPDRFSAQQFSDYHSELNMSSLELGDSALYFCASSLLTGNSPLHFGNGTRLTVT.